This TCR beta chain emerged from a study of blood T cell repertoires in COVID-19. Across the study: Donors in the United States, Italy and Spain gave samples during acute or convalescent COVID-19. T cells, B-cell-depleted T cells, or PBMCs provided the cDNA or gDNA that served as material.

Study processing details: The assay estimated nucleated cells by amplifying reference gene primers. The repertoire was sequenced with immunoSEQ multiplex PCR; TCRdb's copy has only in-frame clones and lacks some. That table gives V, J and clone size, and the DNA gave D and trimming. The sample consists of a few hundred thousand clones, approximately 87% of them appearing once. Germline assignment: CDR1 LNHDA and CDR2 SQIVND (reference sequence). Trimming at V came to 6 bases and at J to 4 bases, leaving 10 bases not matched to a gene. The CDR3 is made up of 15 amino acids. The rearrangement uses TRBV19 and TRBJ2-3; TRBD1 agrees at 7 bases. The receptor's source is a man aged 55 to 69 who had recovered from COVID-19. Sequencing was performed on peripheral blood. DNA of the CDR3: TGTGCCAGTAGAGGCCTTCAGGGGGTCGCAGATACGCAGTATTTT. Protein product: CASRGLQGVADTQYF.